The 7 T cell receptor beta chains presented below share a single source sample, sequenced in a study of T cell repertoires in aging, cancer and after chemotherapy. Amplification of TCR beta used genomic DNA extracted from peripheral blood. A mixed TRB-A/B primer pool amplified rearranged TRB by multiplex touch-down PCR. TCRdb called the multiplex PCR reads again in MiXCR, with one record for every CDR3 protein. The sample lists about 9,800 distinct CDR3 sequences; about two fifths were seen once. Material for sequencing was blood. Every receptor here comes from a human donor in good health.

This clonotype rates as medium-sized. The V gene is TRBV29-1, the J gene TRBJ2-7, with a tentative D call TRBD1 (5 bases). The V end was cut by 2 bases, the J end by 0 bases, with 8 bases between. Germline V gives CDR1 SQVTM, CDR2 ANQGSEA. This CDR3 region has 13 residues. CDR3 sequence reads: CSVEQQDSYEQYF. The DNA of the CDR3 is TGCAGCGTTGAACAACAGGACTCCTACGAGCAGTACTTC.

The V and J genes are TRBV6-5 and TRBJ1-1; 9 nucleotides agree with TRBD1. The germline V gene has CDR1 MNHEY and CDR2 SVGAGI. Trimming took 5 bases from V and 6 from J; bases not matched to a gene: 7. This CDR3 comprises 14 residues. The CDR3 loop is CASSLGQGRAEAFF. Here the CDR3 DNA reads TGTGCCAGCAGTCTGGGACAGGGACGCGCTGAAGCTTTCTTT.

The CDR3 bases are TGTGCCAGCAGCTCGGGACAGGGGGCTTTGAAAGCTTTCTTT. This encodes CASSSGQGALKAFF. The rearrangement uses TRBV5-4 and TRBJ1-1; 12 bases fit TRBD1. This CDR3 is built from 14 residues. Per germline, CDR1 SGHNT and CDR2 YYREEE (reference sequence). V gave up 3 bases and J gave up 9 bases; unmatched junction bases: 6.

This rearrangement joins TRBV27 to TRBJ2-1; no clear D gene. The V end lost 0 bases, the J end lost 8 bases, and 11 bases lay between the germline ends. The CDR3 is 14 amino acids. Germline CDR1 and CDR2: MNHEY and SMNVEV (reference sequence). The CDR3 DNA reads TGTGCCAGCAGTTTATCCGACGCAAAGGATGAGCAGTTCTTC. This codes for CASSLSDAKDEQFF.

The gene calls are TRBV5-4 and TRBJ2-1; 11 bases line up with TRBD2. V lost 4 bases and J lost 4; bases outside the gene matches: 4. Germline V CDR1 and CDR2: SGHNT, YYREEE (reference sequence). The CDR3 extends over 15 amino acids. The CDR3 DNA follows: TGTGCCAGCAGCCTGGGGACTAGCGGATACAATGAGCAGTTCTTC. Protein sequence: CASSLGTSGYNEQFF.

The chain recombines TRBV30 with TRBJ2-1; TRBD2 matches 7 bases. Germline V lookup: CDR1 GTSNPN, CDR2 SVGIG (reference sequence). V gave up 0 bases and J gave up 12 bases; unmatched junction bases: 8. The length of the CDR3 is 13 residues. This CDR3 reads CAWSVQKAGSQFF. CDR3 DNA: TGTGCCTGGAGTGTACAAAAAGCGGGATCGCAGTTCTTC. The variable domain in full, completed from reference TRBV30 and TRBJ2-1, reads SQTIHQWPATLVQPVGSPLSLECTVEGTSNPNLYWYRQAAGRGLQLLFYSVGIGQISSEVPQNLSASRPQDRQFILSSKKLLLSDSGFYLCAWSVQKAGSQFFGPGTRLTVL.

The chain has TRBV12-3 or TRBV12-4 and TRBJ2-6, with 9 positions matching TRBD1. The CDR3 contains 15 residues. With 6 bases clipped from V and 4 bases from J, the junction kept 4 bases outside the gene matches. CDR3 region: CASSSTGGGANVLTF. DNA of the CDR3: TGTGCCAGCAGCTCGACAGGGGGAGGGGCCAACGTCCTGACTTTC.